Listed below are T cell receptor beta chains from one sample, sequenced in a study of monozygotic twins with inflammatory bowel disease. TCRdb reprocessed the 5' RACE reads; each CDR3 protein has one entry and no DNA is given. The sample table sets out approximately 340,000 distinct CDR3 sequences. Sequenced material: blood. The receptors derive from a human donor with ulcerative colitis or Crohn's disease, or a healthy co-twin of an affected twin (not recorded which). CDR3s include the opening cysteine and the closing phenylalanine or tryptophan.

TRBV2	TRBJ1-2	CASSEGTGEHTF
TRBV29-1	TRBJ1-1	CSVEKQMNTEAFF
TRBV5-4	TRBJ2-5	CASSAPGTQETQYF
TRBV30	TRBJ2-7	CARSATTYEQYF
TRBV6-5	TRBJ2-6	CASSSASSGANVLTF
TRBV6-1	TRBJ2-4	CATRQGGAFNIQYF
TRBV12-3/TRBV12-4	TRBJ2-7	CASSGKQGYEQYF
TRBV19	TRBJ1-1	CASRRGYTEAFF
TRBV4-2	TRBJ1-4	CASSPGLGGEKLFF
TRBV6-2/TRBV6-3	TRBJ2-5	CASRRTGQQETQYF
TRBV27	TRBJ2-3	CASRLRTSGSTDTQYF
TRBV20-1	TRBJ2-1	CSATPRTSGGYRSYNEQFF
TRBV3-1	TRBJ2-2	CASSQGTSGNTGELFF
TRBV12-3/TRBV12-4	TRBJ2-5	CASSFTPGGSPNF
TRBV6-2/TRBV6-3	TRBJ1-1	CASRNTGGIEAFF